A single T cell receptor (beta chain) is shown here with its context. There is no known antigen for this receptor. Base qualities are not recorded, but no much larger clone differs from it by a single base. The source of the sample is a study of blood T cells in healthy people across ages (dated by TCRdb to about 2015). At the level of the whole study: In model experiments, roughly one uniquely barcoded TCR beta cDNA molecule per two T cells was captured by template switching. The study analyzed two additional independent replicas of 1 million unique cDNA reads from the same blood draw for two donors, one aged 18 to 30 and one aged 80 or older. The donors were divided into four age groups: young (average approximately 16 years), middle-aged (roughly 42), aged (about 62) and long-lived (approximately 74). The study measured age-related changes in TCR beta repertoire diversity using deep sequencing normalized with unique cDNA molecular identifiers. To avoid experimental bias, donors of different ages were distributed randomly across sequencing lanes. What the research found in general, with its limitations: Conclusive comparison of naive and antigen-experienced compartments was prevented by the profiling of bulk unsorted PBMCs. Estimates of total diversity based on one million sequenced T cells were considered lower bounds and underestimates. Compared with the aged group, more naive CD4+ T cells, fewer expanded clones and increased TCR diversity were shown by the long-lived group, suggesting age selection. Because the CMV infection status of the donors was unknown, age-related changes in expanded clonotypes may potentially have been confounded. As age increased, observed TCR beta diversity per million T cells dropped in a roughly linear way, and a significant reduction was already evident by age around 41. Observed TCR beta diversity correlated strongly with the percentage of naive T cells measured by flow cytometry.

Library preparation employed 5' RACE. These reads were obtained on an Illumina HiSeq 2500. A second PCR of about 6 to 11 cycles was performed with a sample-barcoded 5' primer and a J-beta primer mix. Each TCR beta cDNA molecule received a unique molecular identifier from a template-switch 5' adaptor carrying 12 random nucleotides. Each sample yielded at least 2.5 million CDR3-containing paired-end reads. First-strand cDNA was synthesized from all RNA with the Mint cDNA synthesis kit, primed by a TRBC-specific oligonucleotide. All cDNA was treated with uracil-DNA glycosylase and then went through a first 18-cycle PCR with the universal primers M1SS and BC2_uni_R. Regarding the original processing steps: For normalization, 1 million high-quality reads, each with a distinct molecular identifier, were randomly selected from each sample. Reads with shared molecular identifiers were discarded instead of being binned into consensus sequences. CDR3 identification, clonotype clustering and error correction used MiTCR with a Q25 quality threshold and the strictest error-elimination algorithm. A nonparametric unseen species model with Euler transformation was used to estimate lower-bound total TCR beta diversity. The raw public reads went through TCRdb reprocessing: fastp at Q25, MiXCR clone calling, in-frame beta chains kept. Entries are consolidated by CDR3 protein sequence, retaining the most common genes and DNA. The V and J calls, along with clone size, are taken from TCRdb and not from the paper's own processing. This sample is represented by roughly 2 million distinct CDR3 sequences; about 50% of them were singletons. Clones ranked in the top ten supply less than 2.5% of the sample.

The germline V gene supplies CDR1 LGHNA and CDR2 YSLEER. The CDR3 starts with the cysteine, ends with the phenylalanine, and has 15 residues. Of all the DNA, just the CDR3 is kept, 45 bases in frame from base 1. Clipping removes 4 bases from V and 3 bases from J, with 8 as the unmatched junction base count. Donors were 30 to 45 systemically healthy Caucasian individuals from Russia aged roughly 6 to 95 years. Each donor gave approximately 10 milliliters of peripheral blood, collected into EDTA-treated Vacutainer tubes. Ficoll-Paque density-gradient centrifugation was used to isolate PBMCs, with at least 7 million per sample. Total RNA was extracted from PBMCs with Trizol reagent, with at least 5 micrograms obtained per sample. The percentages of naive CD45RAhigh/CD27high T cells were determined by flow cytometry on a PBMC aliquot from every donor.

Sequenced input: blood. This chain is built from TRBV4-3 and TRBJ1-2, with TRBD1 identical over 7 junction bases. This TCR derives from a woman aged 40 to 55 in good health. The DNA sequence follows: TGCGCCAGCAGCCGACAGGGAGGCCAGGACTATGGCTACACCTTC. Its product reads: CASSRQGGQDYGYTF.